This entry lists 28 T cell receptor beta chains sequenced from one sample in a study of low-dose radiotherapy and immunotherapy resistance in tumors. cDNA synthesis used a TRAV/TRBV-specific primer set for both chains. The PCR that amplified TCRs ran for roughly 20 cycles, relying on a constant-region primer and a V-primer adapter. TCRdb redid the calling of the reads with MiXCR, one entry per CDR3 protein. The sample has 80,000 to 90,000 distinct CDR3 sequences, about 18% seen once; the top ten hold 2.8%. The time point denotes: before trial treatment. The material sequenced was PBMCs, taken before treatment. The receptors were sampled from a male donor with prostate cancer.

This clonotype was detected many times. The chain employs TRBV6-2 or TRBV6-3 and TRBJ1-1; unclear D gene. Trimming removed 7 bases at V and 1 base at J, with 19 bases between. This CDR3 spans 16 amino acids. The germline V gene has CDR1 MNHEY and CDR2 SVGEGT. This chain's CDR3 is CASIGPPRAGNTEAFF. The CDR3 region has the DNA TGTGCCAGCATCGGCCCCCCACGGGCCGGGAACACTGAAGCTTTCTTT.

Many counts were recorded for this clonotype. CDR3 loop: CASSTGTSGENTGELFF. The CDR3 bases are TGCGCCAGCAGTACCGGGACTAGCGGGGAGAACACCGGGGAGCTGTTTTTT. V gene TRBV5-1 combines with J gene TRBJ2-2; 13 nucleotides align to TRBD2. With V trimmed by 5 bases and J by 1 base, 5 bases remained unmatched. The germline V gene encodes CDR1 SGHRS and CDR2 YFSETQ. The CDR3 sequence is 17 residues long. Looking up the rest from reference TRBV5-1 and TRBJ2-2 gives the full variable domain: KAGVTQTPRYLIKTRGQQVTLSCSPISGHRSVSWYQQTPGQGLQFLFEYFSETQRNKGNFPGRFSGRQFSNSRSEMNVSTLELGDSALYLCASSTGTSGENTGELFFGEGSRLTVL.

The chain uses TRBV10-3 and TRBJ2-1; 7 bases line up with TRBD2. The ends lost 8 bases at V and 0 bases at J; junction bases unmatched: 7. The V gene's germline CDR1 is ENHRY and CDR2 SYGVKD. The CDR3 length is 15 residues. CDR3 in DNA: TGTGCCATCCACCCAGCGGGGAGCTCCTACAATGAGCAGTTCTTC. It yields the protein CAIHPAGSSYNEQFF.

This clonotype was seen at least ten times. The V call is TRBV20-1, the J call TRBJ2-3, with 7 bases lining up with TRBD1. The CDR3 length is 12 residues. Germline CDR1 is DFQATT and CDR2 is SNEGSKA (reference sequence). The V gene end was trimmed by 2 bases and the J gene end by 4 bases; junction bases not matched to a gene: 0. In nucleotides, the CDR3 is TGCAGTGCTAGACAGGGGGCAGATACGCAGTATTTT. Its translation is CSARQGADTQYF.

This clonotype was detected ten times or more. The V and J genes are TRBV5-1 and TRBJ1-1; D unresolved. Germline CDR1 and CDR2: SGHRS and YFSETQ. V lost 4 bases and J lost 3, with 16 bases in between. The CDR3 is made up of 15 amino acids. The CDR3: CASSGREGFDTEAFF. The CDR3 DNA sequence: TGCGCCAGCAGCGGGCGGGAGGGATTTGACACTGAAGCTTTCTTT.

Notes on this clonotype: A far more abundant clone sits one base away, making this likely a read error. This CDR3 is CASNQNPWGMNTEAFF. The CDR3 region has the DNA TGTGCCAGCAACCAAAACCCGTGGGGGATGAACACTGAAGCTTTCTTT. The J gene is TRBJ1-1, the V gene TRBV7-8; a possible D gene is TRBD1 (5 bases). V lost 7 bases and J 0 bases, leaving 18 bases between the germline ends. CDR1 is SGHVS and CDR2 is FQNEAQ in the germline V gene. CDR3 length equals 16 residues.

Many counts were recorded for this clonotype. The V call is TRBV27, the J call TRBJ2-2; 8 nucleotides match TRBD1. The trim removed 5 bases at V and 0 bases at J, leaving 5 bases unmatched. This CDR3 spans 16 amino acids. Germline V gene data show CDR1 as MNHEY and CDR2 as SMNVEV (reference sequence). The CDR3 here is CASSVQGAANTGELFF. As DNA, the CDR3 is TGTGCCAGCAGTGTGCAGGGGGCGGCGAACACCGGGGAGCTGTTTTTT.

This clonotype was seen repeatedly, ten times or more. The chain carries TRBV12-3 or TRBV12-4 and TRBJ2-7, with D possibly being TRBD1 or TRBD2 (6 bases each). V gave up 7 bases and J gave up 0 bases, with 16 bases separating them. This CDR3 spans 15 amino acids. For the CDR3, the DNA is TGTGCCAGCAACCCTCGGGGGCCGAGCTCCTACGAGCAGTACTTC. Encoded protein: CASNPRGPSSYEQYF.

This clonotype was seen ten or more times. The chain joins TRBV6-2 or TRBV6-3 to TRBJ2-7, with D perhaps assigned TRBD1 or TRBD2 (5 bases each). Germline V gene data show CDR1 as MNHEY and CDR2 as SVGEGT. The length of the CDR3 is 15 residues. The ends were cut back, 2 bases at V and 0 bases at J, with 11 bases in the middle. The CDR3 coding sequence is TGTGCCAGCAGTTACCTATGGGGGAGCTCCTACGAGCAGTACTTC. This sequence encodes CASSYLWGSSYEQYF.

The chain links TRBV5-4 to TRBJ1-1; 8 nucleotides match TRBD1. Per the germline V gene, CDR1 is SGHNT and CDR2 is YYREEE (reference sequence). The CDR3 length is 14 residues. J was trimmed by 1 base and V by 5 bases; bases with no gene match: 4. CDR3 nucleotide sequence: TGTGCCAGCAGTACCGGGACAGGGAACACTGAAGCTTTCTTT. Its protein product is CASSTGTGNTEAFF. The entire variable domain, with the rest obtained from reference TRBV5-4 and TRBJ1-1, is as follows: ETGVTQSPTHLIKTRGQQVTLRCSSQSGHNTVSWYQQALGQGPQFIFQYYREEENGRGNFPPRFSGLQFPNYSSELNVNALELDDSALYLCASSTGTGNTEAFFGQGTRLTVV.

The chain carries TRBV12-3 or TRBV12-4 and TRBJ2-4; 7 bases agree with TRBD2. Trimming at V came to 5 bases and at J to 7 bases, leaving 14 bases not matched to a gene. The CDR3 totals 16 residues. CDR3 sequence reads: CASSQILNMGGNIQYF. Written as DNA, the CDR3 is TGTGCCAGCAGTCAAATTCTTAATATGGGGGGGAACATTCAGTACTTC.

CDR3 protein: CASSSAGGAETQYF. CDR3 bases: TGTGCCAGCAGCTCAGCGGGGGGGGCGGAGACCCAGTACTTC. The rearrangement uses TRBV5-6 and TRBJ2-5; 10 nucleotides match TRBD2. Germline loops: CDR1 SGHDT, CDR2 YYEEEE. The ends lost 3 bases at V and 5 bases at J; junction bases unmatched: 4. This CDR3 region has 14 residues.

This clonotype was observed many times. V usage is TRBV12-3 or TRBV12-4 and J usage is TRBJ1-5, with D perhaps TRBD1 (6 bases). CDR3 length: 16 residues. The V end was cut by 6 bases, the J end by 5 bases, with 20 bases between. CDR3 sequence reads: CASSKGGRDRDQPQHF. CDR3 nucleotides: TGTGCCAGCAGCAAGGGGGGACGGGATCGGGATCAGCCCCAGCATTTT.

The table lists this clonotype with many counts. The chain links TRBV6-2 or TRBV6-3 to TRBJ2-1; D ambiguous. Trimming removed 8 bases at V and 1 base at J, with 12 bases between. The CDR3 runs to 14 residues. In germline, CDR1 is MNHEY, CDR2 SVGEGT. The CDR3 is CASLGDGSYNEQFF. The CDR3 coding sequence is TGTGCCAGCCTTGGAGACGGATCCTACAATGAGCAGTTCTTC.

This clonotype was seen many times. This chain links TRBV5-1 with TRBJ1-6; maybe TRBD1 (6 bases). CDR3 length equals 17 residues. The germline V gene encodes CDR1 SGHRS and CDR2 YFSETQ. Between the trimmed V and J ends, which lost 3 bases and 10 bases, there was a span of 23 bases. CDR3 nucleotides: TGCGCCAGCAGCTCAGAGCCAGGACAGCGCTTCCCATCACCCCTCCACTTT. Residues: CASSSEPGQRFPSPLHF.

In this sample, this clonotype turned up many times. The CDR3 is CASKRGGLADTQYF. CDR3 nucleotides: TGTGCCAGCAAGCGGGGGGGCCTCGCAGATACGCAGTATTTT. The J gene is TRBJ2-3, the V gene TRBV5-4; 10 bases fit TRBD2. CDR1 is SGHNT, CDR2 YYREEE, per germline (reference sequence). CDR3 length: 14 residues. The V segment lost 6 bases and the J segment 4 bases; nucleotides outside the gene matches: 5.

Concerning this clonotype itself: A read error likely explains this, since a far larger clone differs by one base. The rearrangement joins TRBV5-1 to TRBJ2-2, with D unresolved. The CDR3 has 13 residues. Germline CDR1 is SGHRS and CDR2 is YFSETQ. For the CDR3, the DNA is TGTACCAGCAGCTTGAGGATAGACGGGGAGCTGTTTTTT. It translates to CTSSLRIDGELFF.

This clonotype appeared many times. V is TRBV20-1 and J is TRBJ2-2; TRBD2 is a possible D gene (5 bases). Deletions cut 1 base from V and 13 bases from J, with 10 bases between. The CDR3 loop spans 11 amino acids. Germline CDR1 is DFQATT and CDR2 is SNEGSKA (reference sequence). CDR3 in amino acids: CSARGVEGLFF. CDR3 DNA: TGCAGTGCTAGAGGGGTTGAGGGGCTGTTTTTT.

The chain employs TRBV27 and TRBJ1-1; 7 bases are a match to TRBD1. CDR1 is MNHEY and CDR2 is SMNVEV in the germline V gene (reference sequence). J gave up 9 bases and V 1 base, and 2 bases lay outside the gene matches. The CDR3 is 12 amino acids. The CDR3 region is CASSLLGQKAFF. Here the CDR3 DNA reads TGTGCCAGCAGTTTATTGGGACAGAAAGCTTTCTTT.

This clonotype was recorded many times. J is TRBJ2-3 and V is TRBV12-3 or TRBV12-4; the D gene is possibly TRBD1 (6 bases). V was cut by 3 bases and J by 3 bases, with 13 bases left in between. This CDR3 has 15 residues. This CDR3 reads CASSLGAGPTDTQYF. The CDR3 DNA follows: TGTGCCAGCAGTTTGGGGGCAGGGCCGACAGATACGCAGTATTTT.

The rearrangement uses TRBV24-1 and TRBJ2-2; perhaps TRBD2 as D (6 bases). The length of the CDR3 is 15 residues. V was pared by 5 bases and J by 1 base, with 10 bases between. Germline CDR1 and CDR2: KGHDR and SFDVKD. CDR3 sequence (DNA): TGTGCCACCAGTGCCCGGGGGTTGAACACCGGGGAGCTGTTTTTT. Translated, it gives CATSARGLNTGELFF.

This clonotype was observed many times. The J gene is TRBJ2-3, the V gene TRBV7-2, with TRBD2 identical over 9 bases. In germline, CDR1 is SGHTA, CDR2 FQGNSA. This CDR3 spans 14 amino acids. The junction had 4 bases not matched to a gene; V was cut back by 3 bases and J by 6 bases. CDR3 in amino acids: CASSLARGGDTQYF. The CDR3 bases are TGTGCCAGCAGCTTGGCGCGGGGGGGGGATACGCAGTATTTT. Full variable domain (missing parts from reference TRBV7-2 and TRBJ2-3): GAGVSQSPSNKVTEKGKDVELRCDPISGHTALYWYRQSLGQGLEFLIYFQGNSAPDKSGLPSDRFSAERTGGSVSTLTIQRTQQEDSAVYLCASSLARGGDTQYFGPGTRLTVL.

In this sample, this clonotype turned up many times. The chain combines TRBV20-1 with TRBJ2-5, with D perhaps given as TRBD1 or TRBD2 (5 bases each). V shed 3 bases and J shed 5 bases, with 22 bases lying between them. The CDR3 loop spans 16 amino acids. CDR1 is DFQATT, CDR2 SNEGSKA, per germline (reference sequence). The CDR3 reads CSASALLARWGETQYF. The CDR3 bases are TGCAGTGCTAGTGCCCTCTTGGCTCGCTGGGGGGAGACCCAGTACTTC.

This clonotype was detected ten times or more. V and J are TRBV7-8 and TRBJ2-5; 12 bases are shared with TRBD2. Trimming took 0 bases from V and 4 from J; bases not matched to a gene: 6. The CDR3 extends over 17 amino acids. The germline V gene has CDR1 SGHVS and CDR2 FQNEAQ. The CDR3 nucleotides read TGTGCCAGCAGCTTAGCGGGGTCTAGCGGGGGGGCAGAGACCCAGTACTTC. Amino acid sequence: CASSLAGSSGGAETQYF.

This clonotype was detected ten times or more. V gene TRBV12-3 or TRBV12-4 combines with J gene TRBJ2-5; D remains ambiguous. V was clipped by 6 bases and J by 2 bases, with 13 bases between them. The CDR3 has 14 amino acids. CDR3 sequence reads: CASSLGRRQETQYF. In nucleotides, the CDR3 is TGTGCCAGCAGCCTAGGACGGCGGCAAGAGACCCAGTACTTC.

There are many counts of this clonotype. The chain combines TRBV6-6 with TRBJ2-5, with TRBD2 as a possible D gene (6 bases). Germline CDR1 MNHNY, CDR2 SVGAGI (reference sequence). The CDR3 covers 15 residues. The V end lost 5 bases, the J end lost 7 bases, and 20 bases lay between the germline ends. The CDR3 coding sequence is TGTGCCAGCAGTAGGGGACTGGGGGACGTTGGGACCCAGTACTTC. This translates into CASSRGLGDVGTQYF.

This clonotype showed up many times. The V and J genes are TRBV10-3 and TRBJ2-2; TRBD1 matches 11 bases. Germline-derived CDR1 and CDR2 are ENHRY and SYGVKD. The ends lost 11 bases at V and 7 bases at J; junction bases unmatched: 9. The CDR3 covers 14 residues. CDR3 region: CAARDRGTIGELFF. CDR3 nucleotides: TGTGCCGCCCGGGACAGGGGGACGATCGGGGAGCTGTTTTTT.

The sample holds a few counts of this clonotype. The V call is TRBV10-1, the J call TRBJ1-1; a possible D gene is TRBD1 (6 bases). The CDR3 loop spans 14 amino acids. V gave up 3 bases and J gave up 6 bases, with 14 bases separating them. Germline lookup yields CDR1 WNHNN and CDR2 SYGVQD (reference sequence). DNA for the CDR3: TGCGCCAGCAGTGACGAGGGGGGGCGGTCTGAAGCTTTCTTT. Its protein is CASSDEGGRSEAFF.